The T cell receptor beta chain under discussion was sequenced for a study of CD8 T cells in ankylosing spondylitis. Study conclusions and caveats: Reported data indicate significant enrichment of disease-linked clones within matched ankylosing spondylitis synovial fluid. With a CD8+ phenotype, disease-linked clones were relatively rare in peripheral blood. In synovial fluid and blood from reactive arthritis, some motif variants were previously reported. A TCR beta motif of 7 to 9 highly homologous variants seemed to mark ankylosing spondylitis blood.

A quantitative 5'-RACE method, one with molecular barcodes, was used to make TCR beta libraries. One entry per CDR3 protein, called by TCRdb with MiXCR from the 5' RACE reads. The table includes over 700,000 distinct CDR3 sequences, around 19% detected once. This clonotype was detected a few times. Its target is unknown. CDR3 length: 16 amino acids. Trimming took 6 bases from V and 0 from J; bases not matched to a gene: 5. CDR1 and CDR2 (germline): SNHLY, FYNNEI. This clonotype was sampled from a male donor with ankylosing spondylitis. The chain links TRBV2 to TRBJ2-4; 10 bases align to TRBD1. Input material: blood, either unsorted or a sorted T cell fraction (not recorded which). The CDR3 DNA sequence: TGTGCCAGCAGGGACAGGGGGTCGGAAGCCAAAAACATTCAGTACTTC. It translates to CASRDRGSEAKNIQYF.